The following is a TCR beta chain sequence with its context. Its target is unknown. Expressed TCRB transcripts got sequenced, as all isolated RNA was reverse transcribed. Sequencing of stem cell-like memory T cell samples yielded 1 million to 1.2 million reads on average. Some clones are missing from TCRdb's copy, which holds only in-frame ones; the method was immunoSEQ multiplex PCR. This sample has 50,000 to 55,000 clones, with about 64% found just once. This entry belongs to a study of beta chain features in type 1 diabetes. J lost 5 bases, V lost 10 bases, and 15 bases had no gene match. The CDR3 contains 15 residues. CDR1 is MDHEN and CDR2 is SYDVKM in the germline V gene. Study conclusions and caveats: Naive, central memory and Treg TCRB repertoires seemed to resemble each other more closely in patients than they did in healthy donors. Moderate yet significant TCRB CDR3 shortening was seen in Type 1 diabetes patients in all four CD4+ subsets. VDJ junctions from type 1 diabetes patients carried fewer insertions and larger deletions.

The origin of this receptor is a woman in her twenties or thirties with type 1 diabetes. Sequencing was carried out using stem cell memory CD4+ T cells from blood. This chain connects TRBV28 to TRBJ2-5; 8 bases map to TRBD1. CDR3 DNA sequence: TGTGCCACCTCGCGTAAGACAGGGGTTGGGGAGACCCAGTACTTC. This gives the protein CATSRKTGVGETQYF.